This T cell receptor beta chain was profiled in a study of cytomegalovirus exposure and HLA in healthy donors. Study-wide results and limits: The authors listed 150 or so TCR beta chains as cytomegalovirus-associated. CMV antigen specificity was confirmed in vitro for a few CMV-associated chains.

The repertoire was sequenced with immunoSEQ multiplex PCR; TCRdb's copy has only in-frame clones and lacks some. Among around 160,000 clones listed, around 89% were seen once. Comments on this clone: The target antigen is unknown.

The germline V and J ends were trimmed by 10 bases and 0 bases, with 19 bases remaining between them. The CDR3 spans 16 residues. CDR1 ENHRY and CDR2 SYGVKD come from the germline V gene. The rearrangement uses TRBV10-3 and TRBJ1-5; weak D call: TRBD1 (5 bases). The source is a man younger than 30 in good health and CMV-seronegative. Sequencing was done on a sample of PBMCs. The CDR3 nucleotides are TGTGCCACGCAAACTCGGACACCCGATAGCAATCAGCCCCAGCATTTT. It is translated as CATQTRTPDSNQPQHF.